These T cell receptor beta chains were read from a single sample in a study of neoadjuvant anti-PD-1 for oral cavity cancer. The table came from immunoSEQ multiplex PCR; TCRdb's copy has only in-frame clones and leaves some out. This table holds about 72,000 clones, 83% found once. The sequences come from PBMCs, collected before nivolumab (anti-PD-1) treatment. The receptor set was obtained from a person aged 35 to 85 with oral cavity squamous cell carcinoma. The CDR3 runs from the conserved cysteine through the conserved F or W. D genes are given only for firm matches. Clone size is shown for a subset of rows, as once, few, many or a class of expanded clone.

D gene	V gene	clone size	J gene	CDR3 DNA	CDR3 protein
NA	TRBV9	NA	TRBJ2-1	TGTGCCAGCAGCGTATCAGGGTCCCCCTACAATGAGCAGTTCTTC	CASSVSGSPYNEQFF
TRBD2	TRBV9	NA	TRBJ2-3	TGTGCCAGCAGCGCCCGACTAGCGGGATCCACAGATACGCAGTATTTT	CASSARLAGSTDTQYF
NA	TRBV6-5	NA	TRBJ2-7	TGTGCCAGCAGTTACTCGGGGGGTTCCTCCTACGAGCAGTACTTC	CASSYSGGSSYEQYF
TRBD1	TRBV7-9	once	TRBJ1-1	TGTGCCAGCACCTCGACAGGGATGAACACTGAAGCTTTCTTT	CASTSTGMNTEAFF
NA	TRBV5-1	NA	TRBJ2-7	TGCGCCAGCAGTATCGGAGGCACCTACGAGCAGTACTTC	CASSIGGTYEQYF
NA	TRBV12-5	few	TRBJ2-7	TGTGCTAGTGGTTTGAGACCTCTCGGCCGACGCGAGCAGTACTTC	CASGLRPLGRREQYF
NA	TRBV14	NA	TRBJ1-1	TGTGCCAGCAGCCAAGATCTAGGAGTGGTGAACACTGAAGCTTTCTTT	CASSQDLGVVNTEAFF
NA	TRBV5-1	NA	TRBJ2-3	TGCGCCAGCAGCTTGGAGGCCGTCAGCGGCACAGATACGCAGTATTTT	CASSLEAVSGTDTQYF
TRBD2	TRBV7-9	NA	TRBJ2-1	TGTGCCAGCAGCTTAGTGGGGACTAGCACCTCCCTGGGGTTCTTC	CASSLVGTSTSLGFF
NA	TRBV4-1	NA	TRBJ1-2	TGCGCCAGCAGCCAAGTGGCAGCCTACTATGGCTACACCTTC	CASSQVAAYYGYTF
NA	TRBV7-8	NA	TRBJ1-1	TGTGCCAGCAGCTTAGCCCGAACGGGGTTAAAAGCTTTCTTT	CASSLARTGLKAFF
NA	TRBV25-1	NA	TRBJ2-7	TGTGCCAGCAGTTCCTCGGGCAGGGGAGGCTACGAGCAGTACTTC	CASSSSGRGGYEQYF
NA	TRBV6-6	NA	TRBJ1-5	TGTGCCAGCAGTTACGGAGGACAGAATCAGCCCCAGCATTTT	CASSYGGQNQPQHF
NA	TRBV28	NA	TRBJ1-1	TGTGCCAGTCATTTGTGGGGGAACACTGAAGCTTTCTTT	CASHLWGNTEAFF
NA	TRBV5-6	NA	TRBJ1-2	TGTGCCAGCAGCGCCCGGGGAGGGAGGTATGGCTACACCTTC	CASSARGGRYGYTF
NA	TRBV4-2	NA	TRBJ1-5	TGTGCCAGCAGCCAAACTCTACAGGGAATCATGGATCAGCCCCAGCATTTT	CASSQTLQGIMDQPQHF
NA	TRBV6-6	medium-sized	TRBJ1-6	TGTGCCAGCACAGAGGAGGGGGATATTTCACCCCTCCACTTT	CASTEEGDISPLHF
NA	TRBV6-9	once	TRBJ2-7	TGTGCCAGCAGCCTTACACCTTTC	CASSLTPF
TRBD1	TRBV4-2	NA	TRBJ1-2	TGTGCCAGCAGCCAAGGCCGCGGGGTAGGGGGCGATTCTGGCTACACCTTC	CASSQGRGVGGDSGYTF
NA	TRBV30	once	TRBJ1-2	TGTGCCTGGAACGGGGCTGGGGGTACGGCCTATGGCTACACCTTC	CAWNGAGGTAYGYTF
NA	TRBV18	NA	TRBJ1-6	TGTGCCAGCTCACTGGCGCAATTCCGGGTCCCCAATTCACCCCTCCACTTT	CASSLAQFRVPNSPLHF
NA	TRBV30	NA	TRBJ2-2	TGTGCCTGGAGTTCCGACAGACAGGGAGGCACCGGGGAGCTGTTTTTT	CAWSSDRQGGTGELFF
NA	TRBV9	once	TRBJ1-2	TGTGCCAGCAGCGTAGAAGGGACCCGGGGCTACACCTTC	CASSVEGTRGYTF
TRBD1	TRBV30	NA	TRBJ1-2	TGTGCCTGGAGTGGACAGGGGGACTATGGCTACACCTTC	CAWSGQGDYGYTF
NA	TRBV5-5	NA	TRBJ1-1	TGTGCCAGCAGCGAGAACACTGAAGCTTTCTTT	CASSENTEAFF
NA	TRBV5-4	NA	TRBJ1-5	TGTGCCAGCAGCTACGGAGGGGGGGGAGGTCAGCCCCAGCATTTT	CASSYGGGGGQPQHF
NA	TRBV29-1	NA	TRBJ2-5	TGCAGCGGGGCGCTGTACGGGGGTGGCGAGACCCAGTACTTC	CSGALYGGGETQYF
NA	TRBV5-1	once	TRBJ1-6	TGCGCCAGCAGCTCCCGGACGGACTATAATTCACCCCTCCACTTT	CASSSRTDYNSPLHF
NA	TRBV2	NA	TRBJ1-1	TGTGCCAGCAGCGACCTCGGGGGCACTGAAGCTTTCTTT	CASSDLGGTEAFF
NA	TRBV5-4	few	TRBJ1-3	TGTGCCAGCAGCTTGGGGGGGGTCGGAGGAAACACCATATATTTT	CASSLGGVGGNTIYF
NA	TRBV6-5	NA	TRBJ2-7	TGTGCCAGCAGTAGCCCACCGGAGCAGTACTTC	CASSSPPEQYF